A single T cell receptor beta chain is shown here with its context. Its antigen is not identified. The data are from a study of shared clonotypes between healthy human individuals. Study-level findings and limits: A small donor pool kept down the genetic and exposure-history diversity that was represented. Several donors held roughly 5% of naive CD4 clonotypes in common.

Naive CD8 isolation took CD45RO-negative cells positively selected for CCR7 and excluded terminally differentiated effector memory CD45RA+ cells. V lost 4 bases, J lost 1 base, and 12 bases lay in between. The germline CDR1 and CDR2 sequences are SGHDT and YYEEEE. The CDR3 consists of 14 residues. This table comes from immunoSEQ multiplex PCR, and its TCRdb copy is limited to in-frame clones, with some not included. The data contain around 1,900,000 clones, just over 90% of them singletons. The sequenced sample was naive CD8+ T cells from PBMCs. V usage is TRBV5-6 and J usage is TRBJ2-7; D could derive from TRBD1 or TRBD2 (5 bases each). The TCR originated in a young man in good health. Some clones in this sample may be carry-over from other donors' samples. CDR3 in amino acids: CASSDGTGSYEQYF. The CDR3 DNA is TGTGCCAGCAGCGATGGGACGGGATCCTACGAGCAGTACTTC.